The 14 T cell receptor beta chains given below trace back to one sample, sequenced in a study of healthy donors' naive CD4 and CD8 T cells. Starting from around 500 ng of total RNA, TCR libraries were made with linear amplification. TCRdb re-analysed the reads in MiXCR, keeping a single row per CDR3 protein. Found here are about 180,000 distinct CDR3 sequences, about 76% of them singletons; the top ten hold about 2.3%. The sequenced sample consisted of naive CD4+ and CD8+ T cells sorted from blood, pooled from several donors. The receptor set was obtained from a pool of human donors in good health; the sample pools cells from several healthy donors.

The chain employs TRBV19 and TRBJ2-1, with TRBD2 matching 9 bases. This CDR3 spans 16 amino acids. The junction had 7 bases not matched to a gene; V was cut back by 3 bases and J by 4 bases. Germline V gene lookup returns CDR1 LNHDA and CDR2 SQIVND (reference sequence). The CDR3 nucleotides read TGTGCCAGTAGTATGTCTATGACTAGCGGTTACAATGAGCAGTTCTTC. Its translation: CASSMSMTSGYNEQFF. Supplemented by reference TRBV19 and TRBJ2-1, the full variable domain reads DGGITQSPKYLFRKEGQNVTLSCEQNLNHDAMYWYRQDPGQGLRLIYYSQIVNDFQKGDIAEGYSVSREKKESFPLTVTSAQKNPTAFYLCASSMSMTSGYNEQFFGPGTRLTVL.

The chain is built from TRBV5-4 and TRBJ2-3, with 13 bases that match TRBD2. Germline CDR1 SGHNT, CDR2 YYREEE (reference sequence). The V gene end was trimmed by 4 bases and the J gene end by 2 bases; junction bases not matched to a gene: 7. This CDR3 has 17 amino acids. CDR3 in amino acids: CASSRPGTSGATDTQYF. CDR3 nucleotide sequence: TGTGCCAGCAGCCGTCCCGGGACTAGCGGGGCCACAGATACGCAGTATTTT. The full variable domain, rest sourced from reference TRBV5-4 and TRBJ2-3, is ETGVTQSPTHLIKTRGQQVTLRCSSQSGHNTVSWYQQALGQGPQFIFQYYREEENGRGNFPPRFSGLQFPNYSSELNVNALELDDSALYLCASSRPGTSGATDTQYFGPGTRLTVL.

V usage is TRBV18 and J usage is TRBJ1-1; the D gene is possibly TRBD1 (5 bases). The CDR3 spans 14 residues. V lost 1 base and J lost 4, with 10 bases in between. Germline values: CDR1 KGHSH, CDR2 LQKENI. CDR3 bases: TGTGCCAGCTCACCACGGGAGGGGAGCACTGAAGCTTTCTTT. Translation: CASSPREGSTEAFF.

This clonotype was counted only a few times. The chain joins TRBV6-2 or TRBV6-3 to TRBJ2-3, with 15 bases identical to TRBD2. The CDR3 consists of 15 residues. The germline gives CDR1 MNHEY, CDR2 SVGEGT. Germline trimming cut 7 bases from V and 5 bases from J; bases unmatched to any gene: 4. CDR3 residues: CASTPGLAGGDTQYF. CDR3 DNA sequence: TGTGCCAGCACCCCGGGACTAGCGGGAGGAGATACGCAGTATTTT.

This clonotype was seen once. The junction differs from germline at one of its ends, possibly a read error. This chain connects TRBV6-5 to TRBJ1-1, with D perhaps matching TRBD1 (6 bases). This CDR3 spans 12 amino acids. Germline V gene data show CDR1 as MNHEY and CDR2 as SVGAGI. The CDR3 coding sequence is TGTGCCAGCAGCAAAACAGGGACTGAGGCTTTCTTT. It encodes CASSKTGTEAFF.

The J gene is TRBJ1-2, the V gene TRBV29-1; TRBD1 matches at 7 bases. The CDR3 length is 13 residues. With 4 bases clipped from V and 4 bases from J, the junction kept 6 bases outside the gene matches. The germline V gene encodes CDR1 SQVTM and CDR2 ANQGSEA. CDR3 loop: CSVGGTDSYGYTF. CDR3 sequence (DNA): TGCAGCGTTGGGGGGACAGACTCCTATGGCTACACCTTC. Combining the CDR3 with reference TRBV29-1 and TRBJ1-2 gives the whole variable domain SAVISQKPSRDICQRGTSLTIQCQVDSQVTMMFWYRQQPGQSLTLIATANQGSEATYESGFVIDKFPISRPNLTFSTLTVSNMSPEDSSIYLCSVGGTDSYGYTFGSGTRLTVV.

The gene calls are TRBV10-3 and TRBJ1-2, with 11 bases that match TRBD1. Germline-derived CDR1 and CDR2 are ENHRY and SYGVKD. The CDR3 has 15 amino acids. Trimming cost V 3 bases and J 7 bases; bases outside gene matches: 7. The CDR3 is CAISDGTGGFLGYTF. The DNA for the CDR3 is TGTGCCATCAGTGACGGGACAGGGGGATTTCTTGGCTACACCTTC.

V is TRBV29-1 and J is TRBJ1-1; 7 positions agree with TRBD1. V lost 1 base and J lost 3; bases outside the gene matches: 5. Germline assignment: CDR1 SQVTM and CDR2 ANQGSEA. The CDR3 has 14 residues. CDR3 DNA: TGCAGCGTTGAAGGGCACAGGGGACACACTGAAGCTTTCTTT. The encoded protein is CSVEGHRGHTEAFF.

This sequence joins TRBV29-1 and TRBJ2-1; D is unresolved. Germline V gene data show CDR1 as SQVTM and CDR2 as ANQGSEA. V was shortened by 5 bases and J by 0 bases, with 8 bases between the two germline ends. This CDR3 spans 13 amino acids. The CDR3 nucleotides are TGCAGCGTTCTTGGGGTCTCCTACAATGAGCAGTTCTTC. The encoded protein is CSVLGVSYNEQFF.

The genes are TRBV5-1 and TRBJ2-5, with TRBD1 identical over 9 bases. Trimming took 3 bases from V and 3 from J; bases not matched to a gene: 6. The germline V gene encodes CDR1 SGHRS and CDR2 YFSETQ. This CDR3 is 15 amino acids long. As DNA, the CDR3 is TGCGCCAGCAGCTACGTAACAGGGGGCGAAGAGACCCAGTACTTC. Its translation is CASSYVTGGEETQYF.

This clonotype has just a few counts. This CDR3 reads CASRALGVDEQFF. The CDR3 DNA is TGTGCCAGCAGGGCCCTAGGGGTCGATGAGCAGTTCTTC. J is TRBJ2-1 and V is TRBV12-3 or TRBV12-4; D possibly corresponds to TRBD1 (5 bases). The germline V and J ends were trimmed by 6 bases and 8 bases, with 14 bases remaining between them. The CDR3 spans 13 residues.

The chain has TRBV6-2 or TRBV6-3 and TRBJ1-5; the D gene is possibly TRBD1 (5 bases). This CDR3 contains 12 residues. V lost 6 bases to trimming and J lost 5 bases, with 8 bases between them. Germline V gene sequence: CDR1 MNHEY, CDR2 SVGEGT. The CDR3 spells CASSGRDQPQHF. The CDR3 DNA sequence: TGTGCCAGCAGCGGCAGGGATCAGCCCCAGCATTTT.

The chain combines TRBV29-1 with TRBJ2-1; 9 bases map to TRBD2. The CDR3 is made up of 15 amino acids. CDR1 is SQVTM and CDR2 is ANQGSEA in the germline V gene. Germline trimming cut 6 bases from V and 5 bases from J; bases unmatched to any gene: 11. In nucleotides, the CDR3 is TGCAGCGTCGTCTTAGGGACTAGCAGAAACAATGAGCAGTTCTTC. The encoded protein is CSVVLGTSRNNEQFF.

The rearrangement links TRBV29-1 to TRBJ2-2; D remains unclear. Germline CDR1 SQVTM, CDR2 ANQGSEA. Trimming stripped 8 bases from V and 0 bases from J, with 10 bases between. CDR3 length: 13 residues. CDR3: CSILATNTGELFF. The DNA of the CDR3 is TGCAGCATACTCGCTACGAACACCGGGGAGCTGTTTTTT.